This T cell receptor (beta chain) was sequenced in a study of CD8+CD57+ T cells in acquired aplastic anemia. Background on the study: Average DNA yield from sorted CD4+ and CD8+ cells was about 2.9 ug.

CDR3 length: 14 amino acids. The germline V and J ends were trimmed by 2 bases and 6 bases, with 12 bases remaining between them. Germline assignment: CDR1 SEHNR and CDR2 FQNEAQ (reference sequence). The study's findings and limits: Patients shared approximately 30 CD8+ CDR3 sequences with controls. Simpson's diversity of CD8+ cells was not significantly different in patients compared with controls.

Concerning this clonotype itself: Its antigen remains unidentified.

The TCR beta profiling, which covered VDJ combination and CDR3 sequence, was carried out using genomic DNA as the template. TCRdb re-called the reads with MiXCR, one entry per CDR3 protein. The sample yields 200,000 or so distinct CDR3 sequences, 64% seen once. The TCR was taken from a human donor with severe aplastic anemia or a healthy control (not recorded which). Sequencing was performed on sorted CD4+, CD8+, or CD8+CD57+ T cells (not recorded which) from PBMCs. The chain employs TRBV7-9 and TRBJ2-3; D is unresolved. CDR3 in DNA: TGTGCCAGCAGCTTAAGCATCTTTGATGATACGCAGTATTTT. Translating gives CASSLSIFDDTQYF.